This TCR beta chain was found in a study of blood T cell repertoires in COVID-19. Clones were read by immunoSEQ multiplex PCR, and TCRdb kept only the in-frame ones, dropping some. Of 150,000 to 200,000 clones in the sample, 75% to 85% were seen once. This clone came up a few times. Germline V gene sequence: CDR1 LGHDT, CDR2 YNNKEL (reference sequence). The V gene end was trimmed by 5 bases and the J gene end by 0 bases; junction bases not matched to a gene: 5. The CDR3 is made up of 16 amino acids. The source is a woman over 75 with COVID-19, enrolled during active disease. Sequencing was carried out using peripheral blood. The chain recombines TRBV3-1 (or the pseudogene TRBV3-2) with TRBJ2-5, with TRBD2 matching over 11 bases. The CDR3 DNA reads as TGTGCCAGCAGCAAGTTGACTAGCGGGGACCAAGAGACCCAGTACTTC. It codes for CASSKLTSGDQETQYF.